This T cell receptor (beta chain) is drawn from a study of shared clonotypes between healthy human individuals. Cells designated naive CD8 were CD45RO-negative and were positively selected for CCR7, with terminally differentiated effector memory CD45RA+ cells excluded. Study findings and constraints: Represented diversity (both genetic and exposure-history) was limited by the small number of donors. An effect of sequencing depth on clonotype sharing among donors was expected.

As concerns this clone: Its antigen is currently unknown.

Produced via immunoSEQ multiplex PCR; TCRdb's table is partial and in-frame only. The data show about 2.1 million clones, with 80% to 95% seen just once and less than 2% held by the top ten. The J segment lost 1 base and the V segment lost 4 bases, leaving 10 bases of the junction unmatched. CDR1 and CDR2 (germline): SGHRS, YFSETQ. The CDR3 sequence is 16 residues long. V is TRBV5-1 and J is TRBJ2-7; 8 bases are a match to TRBD1. The sequenced material came from naive CD8+ T cells from PBMCs. The origin of this receptor is a man younger than 35 in good health. Some clones in this sample may be carry-over from other donors' samples. The CDR3 reads CASSPGLGQESYEQYF. CDR3 sequence (DNA): TGCGCCAGCAGCCCCGGATTGGGACAGGAATCCTACGAGCAGTACTTC.